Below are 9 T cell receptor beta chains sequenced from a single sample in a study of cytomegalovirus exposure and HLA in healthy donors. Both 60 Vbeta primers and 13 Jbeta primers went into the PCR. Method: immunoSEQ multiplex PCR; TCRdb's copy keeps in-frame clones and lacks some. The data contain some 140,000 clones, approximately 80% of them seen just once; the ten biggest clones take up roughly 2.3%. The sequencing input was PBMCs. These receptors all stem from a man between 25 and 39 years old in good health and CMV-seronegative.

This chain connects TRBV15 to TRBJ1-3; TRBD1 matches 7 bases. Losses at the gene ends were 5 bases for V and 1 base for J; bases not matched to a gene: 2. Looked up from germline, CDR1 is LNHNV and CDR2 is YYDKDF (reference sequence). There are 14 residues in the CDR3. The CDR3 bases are TGTGCCACCAGCCGCAGGGGGTCTGGAAACACCATATATTTT. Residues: CATSRRGSGNTIYF.

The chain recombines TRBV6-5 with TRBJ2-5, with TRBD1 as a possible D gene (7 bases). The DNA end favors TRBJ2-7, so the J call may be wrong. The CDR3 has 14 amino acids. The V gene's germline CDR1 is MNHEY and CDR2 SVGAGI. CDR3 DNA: TGTGCCAGCAGTTACCAGGGGGGCTCCTACGAGCAGTACTTC. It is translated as CASSYQGGSYEQYF.

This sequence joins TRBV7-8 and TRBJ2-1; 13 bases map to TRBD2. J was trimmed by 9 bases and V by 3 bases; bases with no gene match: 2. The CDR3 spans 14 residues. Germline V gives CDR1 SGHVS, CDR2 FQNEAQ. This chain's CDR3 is CASSFTSGGGEQFF. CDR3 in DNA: TGTGCCAGCAGCTTTACTAGCGGGGGGGGTGAGCAGTTCTTC.

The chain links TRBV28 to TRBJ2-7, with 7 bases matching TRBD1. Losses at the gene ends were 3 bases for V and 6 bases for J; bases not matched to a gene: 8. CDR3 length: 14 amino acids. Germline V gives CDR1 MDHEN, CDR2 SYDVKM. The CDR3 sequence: CASSFSGQILEQYF. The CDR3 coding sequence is TGTGCCAGCAGTTTCTCGGGACAGATACTCGAGCAGTACTTC.

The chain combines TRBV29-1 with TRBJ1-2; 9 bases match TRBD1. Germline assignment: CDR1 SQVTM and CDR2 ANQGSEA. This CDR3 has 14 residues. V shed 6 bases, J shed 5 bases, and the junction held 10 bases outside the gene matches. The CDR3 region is CSVQQGALGYGYTF. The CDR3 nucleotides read TGCAGCGTCCAACAGGGGGCGCTGGGGTATGGCTACACCTTC.

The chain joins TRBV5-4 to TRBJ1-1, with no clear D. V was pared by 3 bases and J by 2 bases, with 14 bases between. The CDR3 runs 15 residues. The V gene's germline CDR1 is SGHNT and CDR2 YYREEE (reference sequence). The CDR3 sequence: CASSSPTNGNTEAFF. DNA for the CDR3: TGTGCCAGCAGCTCACCGACAAACGGTAACACTGAAGCTTTCTTT.

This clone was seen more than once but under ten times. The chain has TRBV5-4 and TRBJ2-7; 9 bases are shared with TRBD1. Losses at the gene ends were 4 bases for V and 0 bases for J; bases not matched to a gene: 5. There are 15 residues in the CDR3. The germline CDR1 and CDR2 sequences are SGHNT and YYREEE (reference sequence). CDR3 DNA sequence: TGTGCCAGCAGCGGGGGGGACAGGGCCTCCTACGAGCAGTACTTC. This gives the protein CASSGGDRASYEQYF.

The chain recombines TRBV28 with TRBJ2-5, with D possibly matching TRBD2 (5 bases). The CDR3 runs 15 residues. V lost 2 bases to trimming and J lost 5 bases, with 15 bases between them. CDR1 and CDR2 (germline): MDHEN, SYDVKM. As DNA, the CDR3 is TGTGCCAGCAGTTTAGCCGGAGGTAGTGGGGAGACCCAGTACTTC. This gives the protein CASSLAGGSGETQYF.

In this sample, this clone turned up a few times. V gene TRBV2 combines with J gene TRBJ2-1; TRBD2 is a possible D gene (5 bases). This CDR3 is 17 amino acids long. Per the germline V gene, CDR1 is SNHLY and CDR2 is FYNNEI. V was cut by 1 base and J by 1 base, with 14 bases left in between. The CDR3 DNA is TGTGCCAGCAGTGAAGGTTTTGGGAGCGGATCCTACAATGAGCAGTTCTTC. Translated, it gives CASSEGFGSGSYNEQFF.